This T cell receptor (beta chain) emerged from a study of shared clonotypes between healthy human individuals. The V and J ends lost 5 bases and 10 bases, in that order; junction bases with no gene match: 2. Germline V gives CDR1 SEHNR, CDR2 FQNEAQ (reference sequence). The CDR3 has 11 amino acids. Assay used: immunoSEQ multiplex PCR; TCRdb lists only in-frame clones, some missing. Of 2.3 million or so clones in the sample, approximately 93% are singletons; the top ten hold 0.3% to 0.4%. The material sequenced was naive CD4+ T cells from PBMCs. Subset reported: CD45RA+ positively selected. The TCR was taken from a man aged 18 to 30 in good health. Some clones in this sample may be carry-over from other donors' samples. The V gene is TRBV7-9, the J gene TRBJ1-1; 9 nucleotides line up with TRBD1. The CDR3 DNA sequence: TGTGCCAGCAGCCGGGGACAGGGAGCTTTCTTT. It translates to CASSRGQGAFF.